This T cell receptor beta chain was found in a study of T cells in Graves' hyperthyroidism and ophthalmopathy. It was RNA transcripts that yielded the amplified TCR beta CDR3 regions. HTBI primers were employed in a first-round RT-PCR of the TCR CDR3. MiXCR was run by TCRdb on the multiplex PCR reads, yielding one entry per CDR3 protein. Of over 500,000 distinct CDR3 sequences listed, approximately 48% are singletons. This CDR3 is 14 amino acids long. Germline CDR1 is ENHRY and CDR2 is SYGVKD. Trimming shortened V by 4 bases and J by 4 bases, and 13 bases separated the two germline ends. This clonotype was picked up one time. Its cognate antigen is unknown. The missing conserved phenylalanine or tryptophan at the end of this CDR3 makes a read error likely. Orbital computed tomography, thyroid ultrasound, serum thyroxine and TRAb, and clinical symptoms together informed the diagnoses. Findings and caveats of the study: Separating ophthalmopathy from stable hyperthyroidism was achieved by a 13 V-J model. Model-based prediction identified ophthalmopathy a median about 6.8 months prior to its onset.

The chain is built from TRBV10-3 and TRBJ2-5; tentatively, D is TRBD2 (5 bases). The sequenced material came from peripheral blood or thyroid tissue (not recorded which). This TCR derives from an adult woman with Graves' disease, either hyperthyroidism or ophthalmopathy (not recorded which). DNA for the CDR3: TGTGCCATCAGTGTTTCCTCCCGGGGAGAGACCCAGTACCTC. It translates to CAISVSSRGETQYL.